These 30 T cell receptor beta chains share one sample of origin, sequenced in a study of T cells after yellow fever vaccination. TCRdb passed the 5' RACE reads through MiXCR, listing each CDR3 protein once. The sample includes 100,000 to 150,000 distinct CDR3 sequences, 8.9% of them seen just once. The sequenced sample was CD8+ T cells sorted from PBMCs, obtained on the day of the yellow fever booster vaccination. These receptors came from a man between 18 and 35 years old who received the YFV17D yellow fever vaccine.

The CDR3 loop reads CASGLRGTYEQYF. The CDR3 nucleotides read TGCGCCAGCGGCCTTAGAGGAACCTACGAGCAGTACTTC. The chain uses TRBV5-1 and TRBJ2-7, with D unclear. The germline V gene encodes CDR1 SGHRS and CDR2 YFSETQ. This CDR3 is 13 amino acids long. V was clipped by 7 bases and J by 2 bases, with 13 bases between them. Looking up the rest from reference TRBV5-1 and TRBJ2-7 gives the full variable domain: KAGVTQTPRYLIKTRGQQVTLSCSPISGHRSVSWYQQTPGQGLQFLFEYFSETQRNKGNFPGRFSGRQFSNSRSEMNVSTLELGDSALYLCASGLRGTYEQYFGPGTRLTVT.

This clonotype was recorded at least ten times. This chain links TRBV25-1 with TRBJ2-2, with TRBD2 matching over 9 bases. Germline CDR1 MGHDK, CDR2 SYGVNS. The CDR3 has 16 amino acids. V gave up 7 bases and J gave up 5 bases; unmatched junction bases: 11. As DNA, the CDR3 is TGTGCCAGCAACCCAACTAGCGGGCCGGGGACCGGGGAGCTGTTTTTT. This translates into CASNPTSGPGTGELFF.

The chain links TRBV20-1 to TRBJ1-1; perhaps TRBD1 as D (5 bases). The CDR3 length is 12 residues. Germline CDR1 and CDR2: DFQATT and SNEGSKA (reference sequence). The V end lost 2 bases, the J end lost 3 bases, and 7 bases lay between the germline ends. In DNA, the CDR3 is TGCAGTGCTAGATGGGGGGACACTGAAGCTTTCTTT. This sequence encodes CSARWGDTEAFF.

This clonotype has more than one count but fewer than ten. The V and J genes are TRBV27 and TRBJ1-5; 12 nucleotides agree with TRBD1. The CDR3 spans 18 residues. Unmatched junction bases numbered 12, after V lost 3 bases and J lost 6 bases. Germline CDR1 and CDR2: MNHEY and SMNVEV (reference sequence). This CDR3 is CASSFGTGGPGGFQPQHF. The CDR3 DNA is TGTGCCAGCAGTTTCGGGACAGGGGGCCCTGGGGGGTTTCAGCCCCAGCATTTT.

The CDR3 here is CASSYIPGSDIQYF. The CDR3 DNA sequence: TGTGCCAGCAGTTACATCCCGGGAAGCGACATTCAGTACTTC. The chain uses TRBV6-2 or TRBV6-3 and TRBJ2-4; possibly TRBD2 for D (5 bases). Per the germline V gene, CDR1 is MNHEY and CDR2 is SVGEGT. The CDR3 is made up of 14 amino acids. V lost 2 bases and J 8 bases, leaving 13 bases between the germline ends.

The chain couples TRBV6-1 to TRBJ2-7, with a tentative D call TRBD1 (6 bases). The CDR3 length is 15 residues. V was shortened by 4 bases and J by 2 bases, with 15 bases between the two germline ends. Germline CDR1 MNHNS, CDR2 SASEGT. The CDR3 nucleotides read TGTGCCAGCAGTGGTGCAACAGGGCGAACCTACGAGCAGTACTTC. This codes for CASSGATGRTYEQYF.

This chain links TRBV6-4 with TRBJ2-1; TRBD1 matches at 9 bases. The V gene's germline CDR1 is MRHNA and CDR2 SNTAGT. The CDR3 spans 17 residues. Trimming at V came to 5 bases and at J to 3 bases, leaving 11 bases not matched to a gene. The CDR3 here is CASSPERAGQGYNEQFF. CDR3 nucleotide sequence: TGTGCCAGCAGTCCGGAACGGGCGGGACAGGGCTACAATGAGCAGTTCTTC.

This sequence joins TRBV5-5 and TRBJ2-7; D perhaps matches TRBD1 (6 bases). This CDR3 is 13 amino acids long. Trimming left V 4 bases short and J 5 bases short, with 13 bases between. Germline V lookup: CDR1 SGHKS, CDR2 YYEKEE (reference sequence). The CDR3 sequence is CASSLHRDNEQYV. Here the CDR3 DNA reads TGTGCCAGCAGCCTTCACAGGGATAACGAGCAGTACGTC.

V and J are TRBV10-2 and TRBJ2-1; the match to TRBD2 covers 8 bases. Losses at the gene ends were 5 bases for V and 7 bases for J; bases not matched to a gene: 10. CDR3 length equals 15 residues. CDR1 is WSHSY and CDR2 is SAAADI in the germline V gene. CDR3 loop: CASSPPRGGPNEQFF. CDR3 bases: TGCGCCAGCAGTCCACCCCGGGGGGGTCCGAATGAGCAGTTCTTC.

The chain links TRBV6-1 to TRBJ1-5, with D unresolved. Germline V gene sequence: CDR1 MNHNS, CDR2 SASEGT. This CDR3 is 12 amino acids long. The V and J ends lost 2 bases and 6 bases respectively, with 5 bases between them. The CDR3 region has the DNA TGTGCCAGCAGTGAATTCGGTCAGCCCCAGCATTTT. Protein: CASSEFGQPQHF.

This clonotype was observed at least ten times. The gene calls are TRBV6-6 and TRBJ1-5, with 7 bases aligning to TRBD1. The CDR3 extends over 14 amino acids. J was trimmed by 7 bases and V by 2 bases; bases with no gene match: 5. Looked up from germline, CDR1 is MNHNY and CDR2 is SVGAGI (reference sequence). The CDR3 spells CASSYDRDYQPQHF. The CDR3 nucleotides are TGTGCCAGCAGTTACGACAGGGATTACCAGCCCCAGCATTTT.

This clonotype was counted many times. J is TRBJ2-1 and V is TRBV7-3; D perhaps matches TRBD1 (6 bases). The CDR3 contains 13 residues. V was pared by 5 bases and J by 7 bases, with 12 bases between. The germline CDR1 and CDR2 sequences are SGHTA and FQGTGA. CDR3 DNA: TGTGCCAGCAGCACATACAGGGCGAATGAGCAGTTCTTC. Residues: CASSTYRANEQFF.

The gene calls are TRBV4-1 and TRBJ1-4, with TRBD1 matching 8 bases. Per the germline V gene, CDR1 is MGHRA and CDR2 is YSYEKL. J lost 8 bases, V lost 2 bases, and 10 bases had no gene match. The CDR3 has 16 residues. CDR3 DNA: TGCGCCAGCAGCCAATGCCGCGGACAGGGTGAAGAAAAACTGTTTTTT. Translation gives CASSQCRGQGEEKLFF.

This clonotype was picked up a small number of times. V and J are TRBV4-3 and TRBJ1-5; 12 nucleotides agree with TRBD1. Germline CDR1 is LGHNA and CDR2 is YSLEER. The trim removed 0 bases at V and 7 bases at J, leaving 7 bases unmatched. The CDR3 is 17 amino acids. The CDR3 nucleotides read TGCGCCAGCAGCCAAGATTCTACGGGACAGGGGGCCCAGCCCCAGCATTTT. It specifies CASSQDSTGQGAQPQHF.

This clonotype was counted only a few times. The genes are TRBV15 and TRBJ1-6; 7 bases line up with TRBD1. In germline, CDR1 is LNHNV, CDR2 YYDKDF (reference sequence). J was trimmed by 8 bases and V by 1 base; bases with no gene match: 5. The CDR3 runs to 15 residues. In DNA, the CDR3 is TGTGCCACCAGCAGAGGGGGGACAGTTTATTCACCCCTCCACTTT. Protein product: CATSRGGTVYSPLHF.

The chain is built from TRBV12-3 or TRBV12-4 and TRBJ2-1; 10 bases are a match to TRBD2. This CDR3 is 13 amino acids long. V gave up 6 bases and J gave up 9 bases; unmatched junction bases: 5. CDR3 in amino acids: CASRAGGPGEQFF. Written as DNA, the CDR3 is TGTGCCAGCAGAGCGGGGGGGCCCGGTGAGCAGTTCTTC.

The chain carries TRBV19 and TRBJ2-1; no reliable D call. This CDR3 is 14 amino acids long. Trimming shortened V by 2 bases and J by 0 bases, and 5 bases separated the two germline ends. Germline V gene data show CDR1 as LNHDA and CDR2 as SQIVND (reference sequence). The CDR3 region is CASSISASYNEQFF. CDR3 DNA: TGTGCCAGTAGTATATCGGCCTCCTACAATGAGCAGTTCTTC.

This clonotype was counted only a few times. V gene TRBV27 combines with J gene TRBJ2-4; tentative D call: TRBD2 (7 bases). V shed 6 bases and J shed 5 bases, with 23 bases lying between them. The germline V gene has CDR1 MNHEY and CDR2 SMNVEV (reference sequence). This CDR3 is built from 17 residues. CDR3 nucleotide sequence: TGTGCCAGCAGCCCTTTTGGGGGGGGGCCTATCCAAAACATTCAGTACTTC. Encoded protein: CASSPFGGGPIQNIQYF.

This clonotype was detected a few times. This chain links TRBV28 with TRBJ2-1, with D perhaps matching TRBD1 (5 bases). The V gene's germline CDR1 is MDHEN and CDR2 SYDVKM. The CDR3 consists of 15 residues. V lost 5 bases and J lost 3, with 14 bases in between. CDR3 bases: TGTGCCAGCAGTCCACCCACAGGTTACTACAATGAGCAGTTCTTC. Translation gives CASSPPTGYYNEQFF.

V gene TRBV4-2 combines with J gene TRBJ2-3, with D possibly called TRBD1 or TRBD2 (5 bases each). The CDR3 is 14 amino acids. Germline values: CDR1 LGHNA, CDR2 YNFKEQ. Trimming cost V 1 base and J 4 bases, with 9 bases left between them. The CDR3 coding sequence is TGTGCCAGCAGCCAAGTGAGGGGCCCAGATACGCAGTATTTT. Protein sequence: CASSQVRGPDTQYF.

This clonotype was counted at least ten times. CDR3 in amino acids: CASSQAENYNEQFF. The CDR3 region has the DNA TGCGCCAGCAGCCAAGCCGAGAATTACAATGAGCAGTTCTTC. The chain has TRBV4-1 and TRBJ2-1; D not certain. The CDR3 totals 14 residues. Germline CDR1 is MGHRA and CDR2 is YSYEKL. V lost 1 base to trimming and J lost 4 bases, with 8 bases between them.

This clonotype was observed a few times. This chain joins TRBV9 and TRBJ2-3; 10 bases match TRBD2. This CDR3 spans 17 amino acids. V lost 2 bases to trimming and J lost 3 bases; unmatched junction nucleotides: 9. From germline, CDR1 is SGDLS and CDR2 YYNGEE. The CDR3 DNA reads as TGTGCCAGCAGCGTGCCCGTAGCGGGGGGCAGGACAGATACGCAGTATTTT. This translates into CASSVPVAGGRTDTQYF.

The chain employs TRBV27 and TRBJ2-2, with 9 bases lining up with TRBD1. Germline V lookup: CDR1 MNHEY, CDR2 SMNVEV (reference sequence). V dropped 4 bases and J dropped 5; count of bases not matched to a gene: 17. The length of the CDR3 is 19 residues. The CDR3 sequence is CASSSSRVDTGGRTGELFF. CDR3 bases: TGTGCCAGCAGTTCCTCTCGCGTTGATACAGGGGGCCGGACCGGGGAGCTGTTTTTT.

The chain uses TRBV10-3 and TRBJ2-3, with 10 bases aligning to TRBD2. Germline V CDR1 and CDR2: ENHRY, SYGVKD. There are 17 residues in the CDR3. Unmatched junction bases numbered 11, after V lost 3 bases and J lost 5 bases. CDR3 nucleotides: TGTGCCATCAGTGATTTCGAGCGGGGGGGCCTCAAAGATACGCAGTATTTT. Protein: CAISDFERGGLKDTQYF.

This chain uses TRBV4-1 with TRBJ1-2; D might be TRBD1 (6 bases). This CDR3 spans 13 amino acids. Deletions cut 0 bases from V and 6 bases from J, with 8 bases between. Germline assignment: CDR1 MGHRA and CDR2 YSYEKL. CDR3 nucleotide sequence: TGCGCCAGCAGCCAAGACAGGGGCCATGGCTACACCTTC. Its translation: CASSQDRGHGYTF.

Here the CDR3 DNA reads TGTGCCAGCAGTGATCGGGGGATCTACGAGCAGTACTTC. Translation gives CASSDRGIYEQYF. The rearrangement uses TRBV6-1 and TRBJ2-7; D is perhaps TRBD2 (6 bases). The ends were cut back, 3 bases at V and 3 bases at J, with 9 bases in the middle. The CDR3 is 13 residues long. Per germline, CDR1 MNHNS and CDR2 SASEGT.

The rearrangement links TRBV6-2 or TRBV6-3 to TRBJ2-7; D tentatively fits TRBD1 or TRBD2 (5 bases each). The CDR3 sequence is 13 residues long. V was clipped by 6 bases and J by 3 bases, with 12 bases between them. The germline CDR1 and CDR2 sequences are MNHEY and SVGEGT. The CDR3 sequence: CASSRDGLYEQYV. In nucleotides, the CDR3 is TGTGCCAGCAGCCGGGACGGCCTCTACGAGCAGTACGTC.

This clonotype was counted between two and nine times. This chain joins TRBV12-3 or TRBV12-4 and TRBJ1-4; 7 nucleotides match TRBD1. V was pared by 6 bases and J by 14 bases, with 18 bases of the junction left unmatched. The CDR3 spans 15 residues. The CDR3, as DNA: TGTGCCAGCAGCACGATCGGAGGACAGGCCGGGCGGCTGTTTTTT. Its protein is CASSTIGGQAGRLFF.

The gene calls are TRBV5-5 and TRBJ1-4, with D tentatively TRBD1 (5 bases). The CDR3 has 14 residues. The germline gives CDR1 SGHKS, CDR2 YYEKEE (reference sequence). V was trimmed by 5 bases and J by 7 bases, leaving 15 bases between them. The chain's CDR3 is CASRPPGGGEKLFF. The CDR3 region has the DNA TGTGCCAGCAGGCCCCCCGGGGGAGGTGAAAAACTGTTTTTT.

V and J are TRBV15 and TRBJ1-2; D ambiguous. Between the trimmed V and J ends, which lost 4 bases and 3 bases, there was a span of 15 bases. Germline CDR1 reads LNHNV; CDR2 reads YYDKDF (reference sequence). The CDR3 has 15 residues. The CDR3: CATSIRTVYDYGYTF. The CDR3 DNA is TGTGCCACCAGCATTAGGACCGTATATGACTATGGCTACACCTTC.